The sequence of this T cell receptor beta chain was determined in a study of blood T cell repertoires in COVID-19. Study at large: The analysed material was cDNA or gDNA that came from T cells, B-cell-depleted T cells, or PBMCs.

The germline CDR1 and CDR2 sequences are SGHRS and YFSETQ. Trimming cost V 3 bases and J 7 bases; bases outside gene matches: 6. CDR3 size: 15 residues. Measured with immunoSEQ multiplex PCR; TCRdb has only the in-frame clones, and not every one. The top ten hold about 0.6% of the sample, which has 450,000 or so clones, 80% to 95% seen once. The sequenced sample was PBMCs or T cells enriched from blood (not recorded which). The chain recombines TRBV5-1 with TRBJ1-6; the match to TRBD1 covers 8 bases. The sequence was collected from a man between 18 and 29 years old who had recovered from COVID-19. The CDR3 coding sequence is TGCGCCAGCAGCTGGAGGGACAGGTTAAATTCACCCCTCCACTTT. Its translation: CASSWRDRLNSPLHF.